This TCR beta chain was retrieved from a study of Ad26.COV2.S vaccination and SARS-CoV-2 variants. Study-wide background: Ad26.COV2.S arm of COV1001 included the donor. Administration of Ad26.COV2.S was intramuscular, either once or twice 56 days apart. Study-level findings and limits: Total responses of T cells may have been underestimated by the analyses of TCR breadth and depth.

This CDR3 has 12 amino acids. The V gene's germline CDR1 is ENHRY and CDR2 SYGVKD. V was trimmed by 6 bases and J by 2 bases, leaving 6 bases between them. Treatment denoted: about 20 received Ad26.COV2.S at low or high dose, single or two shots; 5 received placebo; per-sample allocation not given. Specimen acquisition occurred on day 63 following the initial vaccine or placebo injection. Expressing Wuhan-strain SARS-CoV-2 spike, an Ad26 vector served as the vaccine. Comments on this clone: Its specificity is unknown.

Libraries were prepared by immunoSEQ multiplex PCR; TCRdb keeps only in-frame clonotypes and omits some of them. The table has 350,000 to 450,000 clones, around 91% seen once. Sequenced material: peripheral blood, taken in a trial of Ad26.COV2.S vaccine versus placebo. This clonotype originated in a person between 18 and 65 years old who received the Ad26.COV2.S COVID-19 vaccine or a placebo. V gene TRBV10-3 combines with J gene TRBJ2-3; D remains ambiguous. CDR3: CAIRTPTDTQYF. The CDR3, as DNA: TGTGCCATCAGGACCCCCACAGATACGCAGTATTTT.